The present T cell receptor beta chain was sequenced within a study of blood T cell repertoires in COVID-19. Study as a whole: Spain, Italy and the United States supplied samples that represented acute and convalescent COVID-19. The cDNA or gDNA used as material had been derived from T cells, B-cell-depleted T cells, or PBMCs.

CDR3 length: 14 residues. The V end was cut by 6 bases, the J end by 1 base, with 10 bases between. The germline V gene has CDR1 ENHRY and CDR2 SYGVKD. Original handling: Amplification of reference gene primers was used by the study to estimate nucleated cell counts. Data came from immunoSEQ multiplex PCR; TCRdb stores just in-frame clones and leaves some out. V, J and clone size are taken as reported in that table, and D and trimming were inferred from the DNA itself. The sample records 72,000 or so clones, about 89% being singletons. This clone has a handful of counts. This sequence joins TRBV10-3 and TRBJ1-3, with no clear D. The sequence was obtained from a woman in her fifties or sixties with acute or convalescent COVID-19. Sequenced: peripheral blood. CDR3 residues: CAISPEESGNTIYF. The CDR3 DNA is TGTGCCATCAGCCCAGAGGAATCTGGAAACACCATATATTTT.